Listed below are T cell receptor beta chains from one sample, sequenced in a study of PD-1 blockade in mismatch repair-deficient tumors. The repertoire was sequenced with immunoSEQ multiplex PCR; TCRdb's copy has only in-frame clones and lacks some. Of approximately 40,000 clones in the sample, roughly 77% were seen once. The sequenced sample was peripheral blood, obtained 4 weeks after starting pembrolizumab. The receptors derive from an adult with mismatch repair-deficient cancer. Both conserved end residues are part of each CDR3. A D gene is named only where the DNA matches it firmly. Size values are once, few and many counts, or a class for expanded clones, and some rows have none.

TRBJ2-1 | TRBV4-3 | NA | NA | CASSQRKGVDNEQFF | TGCGCCAGCAGCCAACGTAAAGGGGTGGACAATGAGCAGTTCTTC
TRBJ2-2 | TRBV5-1 | NA | NA | CASSLVQAVNGELFF | TGCGCCAGCAGCTTGGTACAGGCCGTAAACGGGGAGCTGTTTTTT
TRBJ2-5 | TRBV4-3 | NA | NA | CASSCPGRRETQYF | TGCGCCAGCAGCTGCCCCGGGAGAAGGGAGACCCAGTACTTC
TRBJ1-4 | TRBV10-3 | NA | NA | CAISESGRASSEKLFF | TGTGCCATCAGTGAGTCAGGCAGGGCGAGTAGTGAAAAACTGTTTTTT
TRBJ1-2 | TRBV5-6 | once | NA | CASSLAGGADGYTF | TGTGCCAGCAGCTTGGCTGGGGGCGCCGATGGCTACACCTTC
TRBJ1-5 | TRBV4-1 | NA | NA | CASSQESRQPQHF | TGCGCCAGCAGCCAAGAATCGCGACAGCCCCAGCATTTT
TRBJ2-7 | TRBV9 | NA | TRBD1 | CASSVGQGTAYEQYF | TGTGCCAGCAGCGTAGGACAGGGGACCGCCTACGAGCAGTACTTC
TRBJ2-7 | TRBV19 | NA | NA | CASSPTGTYYEQYF | TGTGCCAGTAGCCCTACCGGGACTTACTACGAGCAGTACTTC
TRBJ2-7 | TRBV5-5 | once | TRBD2 | CASSLVAGRSYEQYF | TGTGCCAGCAGCTTGGTAGCGGGCCGTTCCTACGAGCAGTACTTC
TRBJ2-2 | TRBV11-2 | NA | NA | CASSLDRNGGELFF | TGTGCCAGCAGCTTAGATCGGAATGGCGGGGAGCTGTTTTTT
TRBJ2-6 | TRBV5-1 | NA | TRBD2 | CASRFLLAGTLGANVLTF | TGCGCCAGCAGATTCCTCCTAGCGGGAACCTTAGGGGCCAACGTCCTGACTTTC
TRBJ1-4 | TRBV18 | NA | TRBD1 | CASSEVWPGQGYEKLFF | TGTGCCAGCTCAGAAGTATGGCCGGGACAGGGGTACGAAAAACTGTTTTTT
TRBJ2-1 | TRBV15 | NA | NA | CATSGYNEQFF | TGTGCCACCAGCGGATACAATGAGCAGTTCTTC
TRBJ2-7 | TRBV27 | NA | TRBD2 | CASRGLAGGNPYEQYF | TGTGCCAGCCGCGGCCTAGCGGGAGGTAACCCCTACGAGCAGTACTTC
TRBJ1-1 | TRBV7-3 | once | TRBD1 | CASSSTGAGGEAFF | TGTGCCAGCAGCTCGACAGGGGCCGGAGGTGAAGCTTTCTTT
TRBJ2-7 | TRBV14 | NA | NA | CASSQVSPQGYYEQYF | TGTGCCAGCAGCCAAGTTAGCCCACAGGGTTACTACGAGCAGTACTTC
TRBJ2-2 | TRBV19 | NA | NA | CASSVQGSTGELFF | TGTGCCAGTAGTGTCCAGGGTAGCACCGGGGAGCTGTTTTTT
TRBJ1-1 | TRBV10-3 | few | NA | CAINGGWNTEAFF | TGTGCCATCAACGGAGGTTGGAACACTGAAGCTTTCTTT
TRBJ2-5 | TRBV9 | NA | NA | CASSVGSWDQETQYF | TGTGCCAGCAGCGTAGGGAGTTGGGATCAAGAGACCCAGTACTTC
TRBJ2-7 | TRBV6-5 | once | NA | CASSYSRAVYEQYF | TGTGCCAGCAGTTACTCTAGGGCAGTCTACGAGCAGTACTTC
TRBJ2-7 | TRBV7-9 | NA | TRBD2 | CASSLTSTGGYEQYF | TGTGCCAGCAGCTTAACTTCCACGGGAGGATACGAGCAGTACTTC
TRBJ2-7 | TRBV7-8 | NA | NA | CASSLDSGEGYEQYF | TGTGCCAGCAGCTTAGATTCGGGAGAAGGCTACGAGCAGTACTTC
TRBJ1-1 | TRBV5-1 | NA | NA | CASSSPQDLNTEAFF | TGCGCCAGCAGCTCCCCTCAGGACCTGAACACTGAAGCTTTCTTT
TRBJ2-3 | TRBV6-5 | NA | NA | CASSYRETDTQYF | TGTGCCAGCAGTTATCGGGAAACAGATACGCAGTATTTT
TRBJ2-1 | TRBV6-4 | NA | NA | CASSEGGEAHNEQFF | TGTGCCAGCAGTGAGGGCGGAGAGGCGCACAATGAGCAGTTCTTC
TRBJ2-2 | TRBV29-1 | NA | NA | CSALIMNTGELFF | TGCAGCGCCCTAATAATGAACACCGGGGAGCTGTTTTTT
TRBJ2-5 | TRBV7-3 | NA | TRBD2 | CASSLRGGAQYF | TGTGCCAGCAGCTTACGCGGGGGGGCCCAGTACTTC
TRBJ2-1 | TRBV7-6 | NA | TRBD1 | CASSPQQGLGPSSYNEQFF | TGTGCCAGCAGCCCCCAACAGGGGTTGGGCCCCAGCTCCTACAATGAGCAGTTCTTC
TRBJ2-7 | TRBV7-9 | NA | TRBD2 | CASSNSFQRESYEQYF | TGTGCCAGCAGTAACAGCTTTCAGCGGGAGTCCTACGAGCAGTACTTC
TRBJ2-7 | TRBV6-5 | NA | TRBD1 | CASSPDDRVTYEQYF | TGTGCCAGCAGCCCAGATGACAGGGTGACCTACGAGCAGTACTTC
TRBJ2-7 | TRBV6-1 | NA | TRBD1 | CASSEEGTGGYEQYF | TGTGCCAGCAGTGAAGAGGGGACAGGGGGCTACGAGCAGTACTTC
TRBJ2-7 | TRBV20-1 | once | NA | CSASGQYEQYF | TGCAGTGCTAGTGGTCAGTACGAGCAGTACTTC
TRBJ1-1 | TRBV2 | NA | NA | CASSEAWGFEAFF | TGTGCCAGCAGTGAAGCGTGGGGGTTTGAAGCTTTCTTT
TRBJ1-1 | TRBV29-1 | NA | NA | CSVVGKEGTEAFF | TGCAGCGTTGTTGGGAAGGAGGGCACTGAAGCTTTCTTT
TRBJ2-7 | TRBV2 | NA | NA | CASSEWPLQGKNHEQYF | TGTGCCAGCAGTGAGTGGCCCCTCCAGGGAAAGAATCACGAGCAGTACTTC
TRBJ1-1 | TRBV15 | NA | TRBD1 | CATSSQGDTEAFF | TGTGCCACCAGTTCACAGGGGGACACTGAAGCTTTCTTT
TRBJ2-2 | TRBV19 | NA | NA | CASSIVQGANTGELFF | TGTGCCAGTAGTATAGTTCAGGGTGCGAACACCGGGGAGCTGTTTTTT
TRBJ2-7 | TRBV7-2 | NA | TRBD2 | CASSLRAASGRTIYEQYF | TGTGCCAGCAGCTTAAGGGCCGCTAGCGGGAGGACTATCTACGAGCAGTACTTC
TRBJ2-1 | TRBV18 | NA | NA | CASSPLTGHGYNEQFF | TGTGCCAGCTCACCGCTAACAGGGCACGGATACAATGAGCAGTTCTTC
TRBJ2-2 | TRBV6-1 | NA | NA | CAISESFPSANTGELFF | TGTGCCATCAGTGAGTCGTTTCCTAGCGCGAACACCGGGGAGCTGTTTTTT
TRBJ2-3 | TRBV11-2 | NA | NA | CASSSPRTDTQYF | TGTGCCAGCAGCTCCCCGCGCACAGATACGCAGTATTTT
TRBJ2-1 | TRBV6-5 | NA | NA | CASSKHGVGYNEQFF | TGTGCCAGCAGTAAACACGGGGTTGGCTACAATGAGCAGTTCTTC
TRBJ2-1 | TRBV6-1 | NA | NA | CASLGSGVINEQFF | TGTGCCAGCCTTGGGTCTGGAGTCATCAATGAGCAGTTCTTC
TRBJ2-2 | TRBV4-2 | NA | NA | CASSPKTGTPNTGELFF | TGTGCCAGCAGCCCGAAAACCGGGACACCGAACACCGGGGAGCTGTTTTTT
TRBJ1-1 | TRBV9 | NA | NA | CASSVSLQGNTEAFF | TGTGCCAGCAGCGTCTCCTTACAGGGGAACACTGAAGCTTTCTTT
TRBJ2-3 | TRBV4-2 | NA | NA | CASTARGDTQYF | TGTGCCAGCACCGCGAGAGGGGATACGCAGTATTTT
TRBJ1-2 | TRBV28 | NA | TRBD1 | CASSGDRGLAYGYTF | TGTGCCAGCAGCGGGGACAGGGGGCTGGCCTATGGCTACACCTTC
TRBJ2-2 | TRBV30 | NA | TRBD1 | CALKRTGGTGELFF | TGTGCCTTAAAACGGACAGGGGGAACCGGGGAGCTGTTTTTT
TRBJ1-2 | TRBV30 | NA | NA | CAWSVWSSGQRKNNYGYTF | TGTGCCTGGAGTGTATGGTCCTCGGGACAAAGAAAAAATAACTATGGCTACACCTTC
TRBJ1-5 | TRBV4-1 | NA | NA | CASSQQGGNQPQHF | TGCGCCAGCAGCCAACAGGGCGGAAATCAGCCCCAGCATTTT
TRBJ2-7 | TRBV6-1 | NA | TRBD2 | CASSDPRDYLYEQYF | TGTGCCAGCAGTGACCCACGGGACTACCTCTACGAGCAGTACTTC
TRBJ2-1 | TRBV6-5 | NA | TRBD2 | CASRRSGKPYNEQFF | TGTGCCAGCAGACGAAGCGGGAAGCCTTACAATGAGCAGTTCTTC